These T cell receptor beta chains were read from a single sample in a study of lymphopenia after photon versus proton radiotherapy. Clones were read by immunoSEQ multiplex PCR, and TCRdb kept only the in-frame ones, dropping some. The table includes around 20,000 clones, 75% to 90% detected once. Here the sequenced sample was peripheral blood, taken from a patient treated with photon-based radiotherapy. These receptors were obtained from a man between 60 and 75 years old with pancreatic cancer. CDR3s include the opening cysteine and the closing phenylalanine or tryptophan. The D gene is left open where the match is weak. A clone size is listed for some rows: how often the clone was seen (once, few, many), or a class if it is expanded.

TRBV6-6	-	TRBJ1-2	medium-sized	TGTGCCAGCAAAGAGGGAAACTATGGCTACACCTTC	CASKEGNYGYTF
TRBV7-3	TRBD2	TRBJ2-1	-	TGTGCCAGCAGCTTAAGGACTAGCGGGAACAATGAGCAGTTCTTC	CASSLRTSGNNEQFF
TRBV7-3	TRBD2	TRBJ2-1	-	TGTGCCAGCAGCTTAACTCTAGCGGGGTACAATGAGCAGTTCTTC	CASSLTLAGYNEQFF
TRBV7-3	TRBD1	TRBJ2-1	-	TGTGCCAGCAGCCAAGACAGGGAGAGTGAGCAGTTCTTC	CASSQDRESEQFF
TRBV6-5	-	TRBJ1-2	-	TGTGCCAGTCGCGGTGGGAGGGCGTATGGCTACACCTTC	CASRGGRAYGYTF
TRBV5-4	-	TRBJ2-1	-	TGTGCCAGCAACAGTGGGAGGGGGGGCGTAGTTGAGCAGTTCTTC	CASNSGRGGVVEQFF
TRBV6-1	-	TRBJ2-7	-	TGTGCCAGTCTCCTAAGGCCCGCCTACGAGCAGTACTTC	CASLLRPAYEQYF
TRBV18	TRBD2	TRBJ2-1	-	TGTGCCAGCTCACCAGCACTAGCGGGGGGGCCGCATGAGCAGTTCTTC	CASSPALAGGPHEQFF
TRBV7-6	TRBD2	TRBJ2-5	few	TGTGCCAGCAGCTTAGAGCGGGGGCAAGAGACCCAGTACTTC	CASSLERGQETQYF
TRBV5-1	-	TRBJ2-1	-	TGCGCCAGCAGCTTGGGTAGTCCGGAATACAATGAGCAGTTCTTC	CASSLGSPEYNEQFF
TRBV10-3	-	TRBJ1-5	-	TGTGCCATCAGTGAGTCGCTGGCAGGGCATCAGCCCCAGCATTTT	CAISESLAGHQPQHF
TRBV5-5	-	TRBJ1-1	-	TGTGCCAGCAGCTTGGTAGCAGGGGCCACCACTGAAGCTTTCTTT	CASSLVAGATTEAFF
TRBV7-2	-	TRBJ1-5	few	TGTGCCAGCAGCTTAGACGGCCGCGGCAATCAGCCCCAGCATTTT	CASSLDGRGNQPQHF
TRBV7-9	TRBD1	TRBJ1-3	-	TGTGCCAGCAGCTTCTCCGGGACAGGTTTCCGCTCTGGAAACACCATATATTTT	CASSFSGTGFRSGNTIYF
TRBV13	-	TRBJ2-2	-	TGTGCCAGCAGCTTGTTCGGGGAGCTGTTTTTT	CASSLFGELFF
TRBV5-4	-	TRBJ2-7	once	TGTGCCAGCAGCCCCGCCTCGACCGATTCCTACGAGCAGTACTTC	CASSPASTDSYEQYF
TRBV5-1	-	TRBJ1-2	-	TGCGCCAGCAGCCCCACCGGGACATGGAACTATGGCTACACCTTC	CASSPTGTWNYGYTF
TRBV30	-	TRBJ2-6	once	TGTGCCTGGAGTAAGGGGGGACCCTCTGGGGCCAACGTCCTGACTTTC	CAWSKGGPSGANVLTF
TRBV29-1	-	TRBJ2-7	-	TGCAGCGCCCGAGATGGGGGCTTGAGCTCCTACGAGCAGTACTTC	CSARDGGLSSYEQYF
TRBV2	TRBD2	TRBJ2-1	-	TGTGCCAGCAGTGAAATGGCGGGGGCCTACAATGAGCAGTTCTTC	CASSEMAGAYNEQFF
TRBV6-5	TRBD1	TRBJ2-1	-	TGTGCCAGCAGTTACCCCCCGACAGGGGGGAAAAATGAGCAGTTCTTC	CASSYPPTGGKNEQFF
TRBV5-6	-	TRBJ2-5	-	TGTGCCAGCAGCCCGCGAGCTCGGGAGACCCAGTACTTC	CASSPRARETQYF
TRBV14	-	TRBJ2-5	-	TGTGCCAGCAGCCGGTCCGCGGAGACCCAGTACTTC	CASSRSAETQYF
TRBV10-3	-	TRBJ1-2	-	TGTGCCATCACGGGGGCCGAGGACGTCGGCTACACCTTC	CAITGAEDVGYTF
TRBV18	-	TRBJ1-2	once	TGTGCCAGCTCACCATCCGGGGATGGCTACACCTTC	CASSPSGDGYTF
TRBV9	-	TRBJ1-2	-	TGTGCCAGCGGTACCTCTTACCCTAACTATGGCTACACCTTC	CASGTSYPNYGYTF
TRBV6-6	-	TRBJ1-6	-	TGTGCCAGCGGCGGGACGAATTCACCCCTCCACTTT	CASGGTNSPLHF
TRBV25-1	TRBD2	TRBJ2-3	once	TGTGCCAGCAGTGACGAGCGGGGAGGTCCGGGTACGCAGTATTTT	CASSDERGGPGTQYF
TRBV18	-	TRBJ1-2	once	TGTGCCAGCTCACCACCGGAAACAGCTATCTATGGCTACACCTTC	CASSPPETAIYGYTF
TRBV10-3	TRBD1	TRBJ1-1	few	TGTGCCATCAACCCGGGACAGTCGAACACTGAAGCTTTCTTT	CAINPGQSNTEAFF
TRBV10-3	-	TRBJ1-2	-	TGTGCCACCCCGGACAGAAACTATGGCTACACCTTC	CATPDRNYGYTF
TRBV5-1	-	TRBJ2-6	-	TGCGCCAGCAGGGCGACAGTCGTTAACTCTGGGTCTGGGGCCAACGTCCTGACTTTC	CASRATVVNSGSGANVLTF
TRBV18	-	TRBJ1-1	-	TGTGCCAGCTCACAAGACCCGGGCCCGAGCCCTGAAGCTTTCTTT	CASSQDPGPSPEAFF
TRBV9	TRBD1	TRBJ1-2	-	TGTGCCAGCAGCGGACTACAGGGGATAGGCTACACCTTC	CASSGLQGIGYTF
TRBV19	-	TRBJ2-6	-	TGTGCCAGTAGTCCCGGTCCGAGCTCTGGGGCCAACGTCCTGACTTTC	CASSPGPSSGANVLTF
TRBV2	-	TRBJ2-2	-	TGTGCCAGCAGTGAAAATCCCAGCACGAACACCGGGGAGCTGTTTTTT	CASSENPSTNTGELFF
TRBV30	TRBD2	TRBJ2-3	-	TGTGCCCGTACCGGGGGGGCCTTCACAGATACGCAGTATTTT	CARTGGAFTDTQYF
TRBV6-6	-	TRBJ1-4	once	TGTGCCAGCAGTCTAAGACAGGATTTTGGAAAACTGTTTTTT	CASSLRQDFGKLFF
TRBV11-2	-	TRBJ1-1	-	TGTGCCAGCAGCTCCCGACATACACGAGCTTTCTTT	CASSSRHTRAFF
TRBV4-2	-	TRBJ1-1	-	TGTGCCAGCAGCCAAGATCTGAGGAACACTGAAGCTTTCTTT	CASSQDLRNTEAFF
TRBV7-7	-	TRBJ2-5	-	TGTGCCAGCAGCTTAGGCCTGCAAGAGACCCAGTACTTC	CASSLGLQETQYF
TRBV5-1	TRBD1	TRBJ1-1	-	TGCGCCAGCAGCCCCAGGACAGGTGGGAACACTGAAGCTTTCTTT	CASSPRTGGNTEAFF
TRBV5-4	-	TRBJ2-7	-	TGTGCCAGCAGCTTGGGACAGAAACTAGGGTACTTC	CASSLGQKLGYF
TRBV27	-	TRBJ2-7	-	TGTGCCAGCAACCACTTCCCAGGGAGTTACGAGCAGTACTTC	CASNHFPGSYEQYF
TRBV2	-	TRBJ2-7	-	TGTGCCAGCAGGTACGTGGACGAGCAGTACTTC	CASRYVDEQYF
TRBV10-1	-	TRBJ1-2	-	TGCGCCAGCAGTGACCACCGAGGGGCTTCTAACTATGGCTACACCTTC	CASSDHRGASNYGYTF
TRBV29-1	-	TRBJ2-3	few	TGCAGCGTTGTAGTAGGGGCTGGAGATACGCAGTATTTT	CSVVVGAGDTQYF
TRBV14	TRBD1	TRBJ1-2	-	TGTGCCAGCAGCCAAGGACAGGGTTTTGGCTATGGCTACACCTTC	CASSQGQGFGYGYTF
TRBV23-1	TRBD1	TRBJ1-3	-	TGCGCCAGCAGTCAGATGGGACAGGGGGTAGGATTCTCTGGAAACACCATATATTTT	CASSQMGQGVGFSGNTIYF
TRBV9	-	TRBJ2-7	-	TGTGCCAGCAGCGTAGAGTTGACTTCCCGCGGCTACGAGCAGTACTTC	CASSVELTSRGYEQYF
TRBV5-8	-	TRBJ2-1	-	TGTGCCAGCAGCTTGGCCAGACCCTTCTCCTACAATGAGCAGTTCTTC	CASSLARPFSYNEQFF
TRBV30	-	TRBJ2-7	-	TGTGCCTGGAGCGAATCCCCCTACGAGCAGTACTTC	CAWSESPYEQYF
TRBV4-2	-	TRBJ2-3	-	TGTGCCAGCAGCCAACCCTCAGATACGCAGTATTTT	CASSQPSDTQYF
TRBV20-1	-	TRBJ1-5	-	TGCAGTGTCGGGTTCTCGCCCCAGCATTTT	CSVGFSPQHF
TRBV9	-	TRBJ2-1	-	TGTGCCAGCAGCGTAGAACTGTACAATGAGCAGTTCTTC	CASSVELYNEQFF